The following is a TCR beta chain sequence with its context. Its antigen is unidentified. Repertoires were generated with immunoSEQ multiplex PCR, while TCRdb's copy carries only in-frame clones and drops some. The data show more than 80,000 clones, approximately 90% seen once. This sample is drawn from a study of T cell responses to AZD1222 COVID-19 vaccine. Trimming took off 5 bases at V and 0 bases at J, with 8 bases between the two ends. The length of the CDR3 is 14 residues. Per germline, CDR1 LNHDA and CDR2 SQIVND (reference sequence). Study-level points and caveats: Regions 160-218 and 743-854 held dominance among vaccine-associated CD4 TCRs, which spanned spike.

The chain joins TRBV19 to TRBJ1-5; perhaps TRBD1 as D (5 bases). The source of this sequence is an adult who received the AZD1222 COVID-19 vaccine. The specimen was peripheral blood, collected 28 days after the second AZD1222 dose. The CDR3 DNA follows: TGTGCCAGTAGTTGGGGGGATAGCAATCAGCCCCAGCATTTT. Protein product: CASSWGDSNQPQHF.